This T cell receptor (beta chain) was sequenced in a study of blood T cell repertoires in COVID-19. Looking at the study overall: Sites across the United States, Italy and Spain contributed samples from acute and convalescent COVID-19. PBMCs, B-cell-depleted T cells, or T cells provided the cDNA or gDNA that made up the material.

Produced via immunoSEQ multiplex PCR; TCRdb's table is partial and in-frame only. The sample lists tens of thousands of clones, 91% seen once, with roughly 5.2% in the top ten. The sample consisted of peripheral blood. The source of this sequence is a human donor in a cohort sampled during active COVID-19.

The DNA of the CDR3 is TGTGCCAGCAGTCTCCAGTTGACCAGCGATGAGCAGTTCTTC. Translation gives CASSLQLTSDEQFF. The chain links TRBV2 to TRBJ2-1; D not certain. This CDR3 has 14 amino acids. Germline V CDR1 and CDR2: SNHLY, FYNNEI. V lost 5 bases and J lost 8, with 16 bases in between.